Presented here are 7 T cell receptor beta chains from one specimen sequenced in a study of CD8 T cells in ankylosing spondylitis. In TCRdb, the 5' RACE reads were re-called with MiXCR into one record per CDR3 protein. Among 300,000 to 350,000 distinct CDR3 sequences, less than 25% were seen once, and the ten largest hold about 3.5%. Material: blood, either unsorted or a sorted T cell fraction (not recorded which). The receptors shown here come from a female donor with ankylosing spondylitis or in good health (not recorded which).

The sample holds a few counts of this clonotype. This rearrangement joins TRBV4-3 to TRBJ2-7; 7 nucleotides align to TRBD2. Germline values: CDR1 LGHNA, CDR2 YSLEER. The V gene end was trimmed by 4 bases and the J gene end by 1 base; junction bases not matched to a gene: 7. CDR3 length equals 15 residues. CDR3 sequence: CASSRGLGQSYEQYF. The CDR3 DNA reads as TGCGCCAGCAGCCGCGGACTAGGGCAATCCTACGAGCAGTACTTC.

This clonotype showed up many times. The chain couples TRBV5-6 to TRBJ2-5, with 7 positions matching TRBD1. The CDR3 totals 14 residues. Losses at the gene ends were 2 bases for V and 2 bases for J; bases not matched to a gene: 3. Per the germline V gene, CDR1 is SGHDT and CDR2 is YYEEEE. This CDR3 reads CASSFRGHQETQYF. The CDR3 nucleotides are TGTGCCAGCAGCTTTAGGGGGCATCAAGAGACCCAGTACTTC.

V usage is TRBV7-8 and J usage is TRBJ2-7; 13 bases are a match to TRBD2. V shed 5 bases and J 0 bases; nucleotides not matched to a gene: 4. Germline CDR1 reads SGHVS; CDR2 reads FQNEAQ. This CDR3 region has 16 residues. The CDR3, as DNA: TGTGCCAGCAGCGTAGGGACTAGCGGGGCCTCCTACGAGCAGTACTTC. Translated: CASSVGTSGASYEQYF.

In its sample, this clonotype was seen a few times. This chain connects TRBV20-1 to TRBJ2-5, with D possibly being TRBD2 (6 bases). V lost 5 bases, J lost 5 bases, and 15 bases lay in between. The CDR3 has 13 amino acids. In germline, CDR1 is DFQATT, CDR2 SNEGSKA (reference sequence). The CDR3 DNA follows: TGCAGTGCTCCCCAGAGGGAGGTCGAGACCCAGTACTTC. It is translated as CSAPQREVETQYF.

This clonotype was detected many times. The V and J genes are TRBV4-2 and TRBJ2-3; 10 positions match TRBD2. The J segment lost 2 bases and the V segment lost 1 base, leaving 15 bases of the junction unmatched. Germline V CDR1 and CDR2: LGHNA, YNFKEQ. This CDR3 contains 20 residues. The CDR3 DNA reads as TGTGCCAGCAGCCAAGTGGCAGGAGCCTCAGCGGGAGGGGACACAGATACGCAGTATTTT. It is translated as CASSQVAGASAGGDTDTQYF.

This chain links TRBV7-2 with TRBJ2-1; 11 bases agree with TRBD2. The J segment lost 7 bases and the V segment lost 5 bases, leaving 13 bases of the junction unmatched. The CDR3 runs to 17 residues. The germline V gene has CDR1 SGHTA and CDR2 FQGNSA. The CDR3, as DNA: TGTGCCAGCAGCCATCGACTAGCGGGAAACCCCTGGAATGAGCAGTTCTTC. This gives the protein CASSHRLAGNPWNEQFF. Full variable domain (remainder filled in from reference TRBV7-2 and TRBJ2-1): GAGVSQSPSNKVTEKGKDVELRCDPISGHTALYWYRQSLGQGLEFLIYFQGNSAPDKSGLPSDRFSAERTGGSVSTLTIQRTQQEDSAVYLCASSHRLAGNPWNEQFFGPGTRLTVL.

This clonotype was seen many times. The chain couples TRBV7-9 to TRBJ2-3; possibly TRBD2 for D (5 bases). CDR3 length equals 12 residues. Germline CDR1 and CDR2: SEHNR and FQNEAQ (reference sequence). Trimming took 1 base from V and 8 from J, leaving 7 bases between them. The CDR3 DNA reads as TGTGCCAGCAGCTTAGAGGAGGCTACGCAGTATTTT. Its translation is CASSLEEATQYF.